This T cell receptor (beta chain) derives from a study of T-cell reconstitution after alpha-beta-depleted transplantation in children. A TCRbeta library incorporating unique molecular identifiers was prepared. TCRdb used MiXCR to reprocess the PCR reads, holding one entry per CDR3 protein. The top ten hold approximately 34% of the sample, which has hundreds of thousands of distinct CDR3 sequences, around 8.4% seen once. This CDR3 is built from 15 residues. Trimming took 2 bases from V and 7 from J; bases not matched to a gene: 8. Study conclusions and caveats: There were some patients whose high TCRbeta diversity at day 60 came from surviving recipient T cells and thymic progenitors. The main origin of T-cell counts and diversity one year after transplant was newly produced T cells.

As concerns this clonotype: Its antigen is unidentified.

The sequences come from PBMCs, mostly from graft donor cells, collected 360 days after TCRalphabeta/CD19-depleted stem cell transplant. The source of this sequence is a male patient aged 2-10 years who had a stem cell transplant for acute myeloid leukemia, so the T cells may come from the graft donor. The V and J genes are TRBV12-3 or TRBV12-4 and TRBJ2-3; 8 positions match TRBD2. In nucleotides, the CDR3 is TGTGCCAGCAGTTTAACTGCGGGAGGTTTGCATACGCAGTATTTT. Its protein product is CASSLTAGGLHTQYF.